These 18 T cell receptor beta chains originate from one sample sequenced in a study of cytotoxic CD8 clonotypes in ibrutinib-treated CLL. Some clones are missing from TCRdb's copy, which holds only in-frame ones; the method was immunoSEQ multiplex PCR. The sample holds around 40,000 clones; under 80% are singletons and the top ten take over 9.5%. The input for sequencing was PBMCs, taken at disease progression, from a patient treated with ibrutinib. The receptors come from a human donor with chronic lymphocytic leukemia.

The rearrangement links TRBV11-3 to TRBJ1-1; TRBD1 aligns across 8 bases. In germline, CDR1 is SGHNT, CDR2 YENEEA. CDR3 length equals 14 residues. With V trimmed by 5 bases and J by 6 bases, 8 bases remained unmatched. The CDR3 nucleotides are TGTGCCAGCAGCCTGGGGCAGGGGGCCCCTGAAGCTTTCTTT. As protein: CASSLGQGAPEAFF.

The genes are TRBV21-1 and TRBJ2-5; the D call TRBD1 from the table was never checked on the DNA. TRBV21-1 is given as a pseudogene. This CDR3 has 11 residues. The CDR3 here is CAGHNQETQYF. In DNA form, the CDR3 reads TGTGCCGGACATAACCAAGAGACCCAGTACTTC.

CDR3 loop: CASSSGGPWETQYF. The CDR3 bases are TGTGCCAGCAGCAGTGGGGGCCCATGGGAGACCCAGTACTTC. The chain couples TRBV7-9 to TRBJ2-5, with a weak D call TRBD1 (6 bases). CDR1 SEHNR and CDR2 FQNEAQ come from the germline V gene (reference sequence). V was cut by 5 bases and J by 5 bases, with 15 bases left in between. The CDR3 extends over 14 amino acids.

The chain has TRBV27 and TRBJ2-2; 7 bases are a match to TRBD1. Germline V gene data show CDR1 as MNHEY and CDR2 as SMNVEV (reference sequence). The J segment lost 5 bases and the V segment lost 3 bases, leaving 9 bases of the junction unmatched. CDR3 length equals 16 residues. The DNA for the CDR3 is TGTGCCAGCAGTTTGTATCCAGGGGGAGAAACCGGGGAGCTGTTTTTT. Protein: CASSLYPGGETGELFF.

The rearrangement links TRBV7-9 to TRBJ1-1; D is perhaps TRBD1 (5 bases). V was shortened by 6 bases and J by 4 bases, with 15 bases between the two germline ends. CDR1 is SEHNR and CDR2 is FQNEAQ in the germline V gene (reference sequence). CDR3 length: 14 amino acids. CDR3 sequence: CASSSTEGLTEAFF. The CDR3 DNA reads as TGTGCCAGCAGTTCTACTGAGGGGCTCACTGAAGCTTTCTTT.

This clone was seen more than once but under ten times. The chain recombines TRBV2 with TRBJ1-2; 10 nucleotides agree with TRBD1. The germline CDR1 and CDR2 sequences are SNHLY and FYNNEI. The ends lost 5 bases at V and 6 bases at J; junction bases unmatched: 6. This CDR3 contains 14 residues. The chain's CDR3 is CASSSTGGADGYTF. CDR3 coding DNA: TGTGCCAGCAGTTCGACAGGGGGCGCGGATGGCTACACCTTC.

The chain links TRBV27 to TRBJ1-1; D is undetermined. The V gene's germline CDR1 is MNHEY and CDR2 SMNVEV (reference sequence). This CDR3 has 14 amino acids. Trimming cost V 6 bases and J 1 base, with 12 bases left between them. The CDR3 reads CASSTLVGNTEAFF. CDR3 bases: TGTGCCAGCAGCACCCTTGTCGGGAACACTGAAGCTTTCTTT.

The CDR3 DNA reads as TGTGCCAGCAGTTTATGGGGGGGCGCCGGCACTGAAGCTTTCTTT. Translation gives CASSLWGGAGTEAFF. The V gene is TRBV28, the J gene TRBJ1-1; TRBD1 is a possible D gene (6 bases). The germline CDR1 and CDR2 sequences are MDHEN and SYDVKM. The CDR3 covers 15 residues. Trimming removed 0 bases at V and 4 bases at J, with 12 bases between.

J is TRBJ2-7 and V is TRBV27; D ambiguous. The CDR3 totals 13 residues. The V end lost 0 bases, the J end lost 4 bases, and 7 bases lay between the germline ends. Germline lookup yields CDR1 MNHEY and CDR2 SMNVEV (reference sequence). The CDR3 spells CASSLSLGYEQYF. CDR3 coding DNA: TGTGCCAGCAGTTTATCGTTGGGTTACGAGCAGTACTTC.

The CDR3 protein is CASSFLETGKGTEAFF. The CDR3 DNA is TGTGCCAGCAGTTTCCTCGAGACAGGGAAGGGCACTGAAGCTTTCTTT. The gene calls are TRBV27 and TRBJ1-1; 7 nucleotides match TRBD1. After removal of 3 bases from V and 4 bases from J, the junction contained 11 bases not matched to a gene. This CDR3 has 16 residues. The germline CDR1 and CDR2 sequences are MNHEY and SMNVEV (reference sequence).

This rearrangement joins TRBV14 to TRBJ2-7; D is uncertain. The V end lost 2 bases, the J end lost 5 bases, and 13 bases lay between the germline ends. Germline CDR1 SGHDN, CDR2 FVKESK. The CDR3 totals 14 residues. CDR3 region: CASSQRQTFNEQYF. DNA of the CDR3: TGTGCCAGCAGCCAACGGCAGACCTTCAACGAGCAGTACTTC.

This sequence joins TRBV11-2 and TRBJ2-3; the D is unclear. This CDR3 comprises 14 residues. V lost 0 bases and J lost 10, with 14 bases in between. Germline CDR1 is SGHAT and CDR2 is FQNNGV. This CDR3 is CASSLDEILRAQYF. CDR3 sequence (DNA): TGTGCCAGCAGCTTAGATGAGATTCTAAGGGCGCAGTATTTT.

The chain has TRBV7-9 and TRBJ1-4; TRBD1 is a possible D gene (5 bases). The CDR3 has 13 residues. The germline V gene encodes CDR1 SEHNR and CDR2 FQNEAQ (reference sequence). V was clipped by 5 bases and J by 8 bases, with 12 bases between them. CDR3 residues: CASSQGNREKLFF. As DNA, the CDR3 is TGTGCCAGCAGCCAGGGCAATAGAGAAAAACTGTTTTTT.

The CDR3 region has the DNA TGTGCCTGGGGAACTTGGGACAGGGGGGTGAACACTGAAGCTTTCTTT. Its protein product is CAWGTWDRGVNTEAFF. The V gene is TRBV30, the J gene TRBJ1-1; TRBD1 matches at 11 bases. In germline, CDR1 is GTSNPN, CDR2 SVGIG (reference sequence). Losses at the gene ends were 5 bases for V and 0 bases for J; bases not matched to a gene: 8. This CDR3 is built from 16 residues.

The chain uses TRBV5-6 and TRBJ2-4; 9 nucleotides match TRBD2. Germline V gives CDR1 SGHDT, CDR2 YYEEEE. The CDR3 length is 14 residues. V dropped 4 bases and J dropped 10; count of bases not matched to a gene: 9. CDR3 amino acids: CASSTRTSAPIQYF. The CDR3 DNA follows: TGTGCCAGCAGCACCAGGACTAGCGCCCCTATTCAGTACTTC.

This clone is deemed medium-sized. The CDR3, as DNA: TGTGCCAGCAGTTTATGGGGACCCTCCTTAAACACCGGGGAGCTGTTTTTT. This translates into CASSLWGPSLNTGELFF. This chain joins TRBV28 and TRBJ2-2; D is possibly TRBD1 or TRBD2 (5 bases each). CDR3 length equals 17 residues. V lost 0 bases to trimming and J lost 2 bases, with 13 bases between them. In germline, CDR1 is MDHEN, CDR2 SYDVKM.

The chain has TRBV11-2 and TRBJ1-2, with TRBD1 as a possible D gene (6 bases). This CDR3 has 14 amino acids. The V end lost 1 base, the J end lost 2 bases, and 8 bases lay between the germline ends. From germline, CDR1 is SGHAT and CDR2 FQNNGV. The CDR3 is CASSLVQGNYGYTF. CDR3 DNA: TGTGCCAGCAGCTTAGTACAGGGAAACTATGGCTACACCTTC.

The V gene is TRBV5-1, the J gene TRBJ1-2; TRBD1 matches 9 bases. The V and J ends lost 0 bases and 4 bases, in that order; junction bases with no gene match: 10. Germline CDR1 is SGHRS and CDR2 is YFSETQ. The CDR3 extends over 17 amino acids. Here the CDR3 reads CASSLEGQGISGYGYTF. The CDR3 DNA is TGCGCCAGCAGCTTGGAGGGACAGGGTATTAGTGGCTATGGCTACACCTTC.